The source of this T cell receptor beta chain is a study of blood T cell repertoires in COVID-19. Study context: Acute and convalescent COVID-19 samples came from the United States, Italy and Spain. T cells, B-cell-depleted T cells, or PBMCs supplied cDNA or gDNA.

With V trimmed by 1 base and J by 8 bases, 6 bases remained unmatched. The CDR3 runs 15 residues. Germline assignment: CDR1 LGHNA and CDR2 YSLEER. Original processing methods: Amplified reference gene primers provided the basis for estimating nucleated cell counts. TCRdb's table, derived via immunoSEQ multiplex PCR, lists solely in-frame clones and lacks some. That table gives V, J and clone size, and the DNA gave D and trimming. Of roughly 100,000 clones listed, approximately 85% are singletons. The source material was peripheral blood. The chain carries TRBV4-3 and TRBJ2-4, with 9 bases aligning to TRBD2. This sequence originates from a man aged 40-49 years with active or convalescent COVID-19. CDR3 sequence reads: CASSQGGGLADIQYF. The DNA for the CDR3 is TGCGCCAGCAGCCAAGGGGGGGGACTAGCTGACATTCAGTACTTC.